Sequencing of this T cell receptor (beta chain) was carried out in a study of blood T cell repertoires in COVID-19. In the authors' workflow: It was from reference gene primer amplification that nucleated cell counts were estimated. Assay used: immunoSEQ multiplex PCR; TCRdb lists only in-frame clones, some missing. The V and J calls and clone size come from that table; D and trimming were worked out from the DNA. The sample holds about 250,000 clones, about nine tenths seen once. Trimming cost V 0 bases and J 2 bases, with 10 bases left between them. This CDR3 contains 15 residues. Germline V gives CDR1 MNHEY, CDR2 SVGEGT.

The material sequenced was peripheral blood. V and J are TRBV6-2 or TRBV6-3 and TRBJ1-1; the D is unclear. The receptor comes from a woman in her twenties or thirties with COVID-19, enrolled during active disease. The CDR3 coding sequence is TGTGCCAGCAGTTACTCTCGGACTGTCAACACTGAAGCTTTCTTT. Protein sequence: CASSYSRTVNTEAFF.